These 14 T cell receptor delta chains were all obtained from the same sample, sequenced in a study of delta chains in infants with herpesvirus infections. Reverse transcription of PBMC RNA used primers specific for the gamma and delta chains. TCRdb reprocessed the RT-PCR reads using CATT. The repertoire consists of 1,300 to 1,500 delta-chain clones, with approximately 30% occurring once and the leading ten covering 9.4%. Sequences were derived from peripheral blood, sampled at time point 1 of longitudinal follow-up. The receptors shown here come from a human donor who was a Ugandan infant, either HIV-exposed or HIV-unexposed (not recorded which).

Worth noting for this clone: A far larger clone is just one base off, so this is likely a read error. The chain is built from TRDV2 and TRDJ2; 9 positions agree with TRDD3. With V trimmed by 3 bases and J by 0 bases, 4 bases remained unmatched. Germline CDR1 is GEAIGNYY and CDR2 is EKD. The CDR3 contains 16 residues. The DNA of the CDR3 is TGTGCCTGTGACTCCGTGGGGGATACTTTGACAGCACAACTCTTCTTT. It specifies CACDSVGDTLTAQLFF.

A word on this clone: A much larger clone sits a single nucleotide away, making a read error possible. The genes are TRDV1 and TRDJ1; 9 positions match TRDD2. The germline gives CDR1 TSWWSYY, CDR2 QGS. CDR3 length: 21 residues. V dropped 1 base and J dropped 1; count of bases not matched to a gene: 19. Here the CDR3 reads CALGEPTFLQPGNTCTDKLIF. The CDR3 nucleotides are TGTGCTCTTGGGGAACCTACCTTCCTACAGCCGGGGAATACCTGCACCGATAAACTCATCTTT.

This clone is classed as medium-sized. The chain combines TRDV3 with TRDJ1, with D hard to call. The V end lost 5 bases, the J end lost 4 bases, and 14 bases lay between the germline ends. This CDR3 contains 12 residues. Germline V CDR1 and CDR2: TVYSNPD, GDNSRS (reference sequence). The CDR3 loop reads CAPRSPYDKLIF. As DNA, the CDR3 is TGTGCCCCCCGATCACCCTACGATAAACTCATCTTT.

Points on this clone: Other DNA sequences in the same sample also yield this CDR3. The chain uses TRDV2 and TRDJ3; 13 bases agree with TRDD3. Germline CDR1 and CDR2: GEAIGNYY and EKD. After removal of 3 bases from V and 1 base from J, the junction contained 2 bases not matched to a gene. The CDR3 has 18 amino acids. This CDR3 reads CACDVLGDTSWDTRQMFF. In DNA, the CDR3 is TGTGCCTGTGACGTACTGGGGGATACGTCCTGGGACACCCGACAGATGTTTTTC.

This clone is termed large. V gene TRDV2 combines with J gene TRDJ2; 7 bases fit TRDD3. The CDR3 has 15 amino acids. J was trimmed by 0 bases and V by 0 bases; bases with no gene match: 0. Germline assignment: CDR1 GEAIGNYY and CDR2 EKD. The CDR3 nucleotides read TGTGCCTGTGACACCGGGGATACTTTGACAGCACAACTCTTCTTT. Translation: CACDTGDTLTAQLFF.

Remarks on this clone: It is likely a read error: a sequence one base away is far more abundant. The chain has TRDV2 and TRDJ3; TRDD3 matches at 8 bases. CDR1 is GEAIGNYY, CDR2 EKD, per germline. The CDR3 consists of 21 residues. V shed 0 bases and J 1 base; nucleotides not matched to a gene: 13. The CDR3 DNA follows: TGTGCCTGTGACACCGGAGGATGGGGGATTAAAGATTCCTGGGACACCCGACAGATGTTTTTC. Its translation: CACDTGGWGIKDSWDTRQMFF.

With regard to this clone: Possible read error: a much larger clone is one base away. The V call is TRDV2, the J call TRDJ1, with 7 bases aligning to TRDD3. Unmatched junction bases numbered 16, after V lost 3 bases and J lost 4 bases. This CDR3 spans 17 amino acids. Germline CDR1 GEAIGNYY, CDR2 EKD. CDR3 amino acids: CACDGSPTTGVSDKLIF. The CDR3 bases are TGTGCCTGTGACGGGTCGCCAACTACTGGGGTCAGCGATAAACTCATCTTT.

V and J are TRAV29/DV5 and TRDJ1; 7 bases map to TRDD3. The CDR3 extends over 18 amino acids. Germline trimming cut 1 base from V and 0 bases from J; bases unmatched to any gene: 15. Per germline, CDR1 NSMFDY and CDR2 ISSIKDK. CDR3 coding DNA: TGTGCAGCAAGCCCACCAGTACTGGGGACCCGGTACACCGATAAACTCATCTTT. Translated: CAASPPVLGTRYTDKLIF.

By its share, this clone is medium-sized (0.01 to 0.1%). The J gene is TRDJ1, the V gene TRDV2; 13 nucleotides match TRDD3. The germline V gene encodes CDR1 GEAIGNYY and CDR2 EKD. Trimming removed 0 bases from V and 0 bases from J; junction bases left unmatched: 9. The CDR3 loop spans 19 amino acids. The CDR3 loop is CACDTLGTGGYADTDKLIF. The CDR3 nucleotides read TGTGCCTGTGACACCCTGGGAACTGGGGGATACGCGGACACCGATAAACTCATCTTT.

The count of this clone is one. A far larger clone is off by one base, so a read error is likely. Other DNA sequences within the sample encode an identical CDR3. J is TRDJ1 and V is TRAV38-2/DV8; 12 bases are shared with TRDD3. CDR1 and CDR2 (germline): TSESDYY, QEAYKQQN. This CDR3 comprises 19 residues. The CDR3 sequence: CAYCSYPILGDTLWGKLIF. CDR3 coding DNA: TGTGCTTATTGTTCCTATCCTATACTGGGGGATACTCTCTGGGGTAAACTCATATTT.

This sequence joins TRDV2 and TRDJ1; 13 nucleotides match TRDD3. Unmatched junction bases numbered 1, after V lost 3 bases and J lost 1 base. Per germline, CDR1 GEAIGNYY and CDR2 EKD. This CDR3 is 15 amino acids long. The CDR3 DNA reads as TGTGCCTGTGACTACTGGGGGATACGCACCGATAAACTCATCTTT. It is translated as CACDYWGIRTDKLIF.

This clone has only a few counts. The CDR3 bases are TGTGCTCTTGGGGAACTAAAGTTTACTGGGACCCATTATAAACTCATCTTT. Protein product: CALGELKFTGTHYKLIF. This chain joins TRDV1 and TRDJ1; tentatively, D is TRDD3 (6 bases). Germline V gene data show CDR1 as TSWWSYY and CDR2 as QGS. V lost 0 bases and J lost 6, with 20 bases in between. This CDR3 is 17 amino acids long.

About this clone: With a far larger clone one base away, a read error is the likely cause. This rearrangement joins TRDV2 to TRDJ3, with D perhaps TRDD3 (6 bases). The germline CDR1 and CDR2 sequences are GEAIGNYY and EKD. This CDR3 spans 19 amino acids. For the CDR3, the DNA is TGTGCCTGTGACACCTGGGGGCCCGGCAGCTCCCGGGACACCCGACAGATGTTTTTC. Encoded protein: CACDTWGPGSSRDTRQMFF.

This clone occurred a few times. A much larger clone is a single base away; this may be a read error. J is TRDJ1 and V is TRDV3; D unclear. Germline-derived CDR1 and CDR2 are TVYSNPD and GDNSRS (reference sequence). Deletions cut 2 bases from V and 0 bases from J, with 16 bases between. CDR3 length equals 15 residues. The CDR3 coding sequence is TGTGCCTTTGGAGGGCGGGTTTCGAACACCGATAAACTCATCTTT. As protein: CAFGGRVSNTDKLIF. Using reference TRDV3 and TRDJ1 for the parts outside the CDR3, the full variable domain is CDKVTQSSPDQTVASGSEVVLLCTYDTVYSNPDLFWYRIRPDYSFQFVFYGDNSRSEGADFTQGRFSVKHILTQKAFHLVISPVRTEDSATYYCAFGGRVSNTDKLIFGKGTRVTVEP.